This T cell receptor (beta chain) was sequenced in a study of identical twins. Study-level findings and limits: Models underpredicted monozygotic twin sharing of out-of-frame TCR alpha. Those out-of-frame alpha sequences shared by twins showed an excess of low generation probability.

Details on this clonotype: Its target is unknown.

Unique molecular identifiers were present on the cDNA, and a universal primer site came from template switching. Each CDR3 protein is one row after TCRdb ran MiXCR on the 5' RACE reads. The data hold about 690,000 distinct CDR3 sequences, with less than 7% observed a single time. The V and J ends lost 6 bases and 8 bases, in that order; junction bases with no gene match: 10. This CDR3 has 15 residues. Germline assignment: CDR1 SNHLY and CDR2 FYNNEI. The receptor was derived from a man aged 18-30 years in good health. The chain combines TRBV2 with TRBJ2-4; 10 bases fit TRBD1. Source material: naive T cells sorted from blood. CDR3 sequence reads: CASRTSRDRGDIQYF. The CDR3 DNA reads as TGTGCCAGCAGAACCTCCCGGGACAGGGGAGACATTCAGTACTTC. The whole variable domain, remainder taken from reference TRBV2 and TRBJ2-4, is EPEVTQTPSHQVTQMGQEVILRCVPISNHLYFYWYRQILGQKVEFLVSFYNNEISEKSEIFDDQFSVERPDGSNFTLKIRSTKLEDSAMYFCASRTSRDRGDIQYFGAGTRLSVL.